The 23 T cell receptor beta chains given below trace back to one sample, sequenced in a study of STAT3 mutations in large granular lymphocyte leukemia. General study results and limits: In T-cell large granular lymphocyte leukemia, about half of patients showed multiple immunodominant subclonotypes.

Produced via immunoSEQ multiplex PCR; TCRdb's table is partial and in-frame only. The sample lists about 3,300 clones; 40% to 45% were seen once. These receptors' antigens are unknown. What was sequenced was peripheral blood mononuclear cells. Every receptor here comes from a man aged 45-65 years with T-cell large granular lymphocyte leukemia. Some clones in this sample may be carry-over from other donors' samples.

The rearrangement links TRBV9 to TRBJ1-6; D remains unclear. The CDR3 length is 13 residues. Germline values: CDR1 SGDLS, CDR2 YYNGEE. V was cut by 0 bases and J by 8 bases, with 6 bases left in between. The CDR3 spells CASSVGDHSPLHF. The CDR3, as DNA: TGTGCCAGCAGCGTAGGGGATCATTCACCCCTCCACTTT.

In its sample, this clone was seen a few times. The gene calls are TRBV11-2 and TRBJ1-1; D uncertain. Trimming shortened V by 0 bases and J by 11 bases, and 13 bases separated the two germline ends. This CDR3 contains 13 residues. Germline V gene lookup returns CDR1 SGHAT and CDR2 FQNNGV. The CDR3, as DNA: TGTGCCAGCAGCTTAGAACCCCTAGACTGGGCTTTCTTT. The encoded protein is CASSLEPLDWAFF.

The chain is built from TRBV5-6 and TRBJ2-7; D uncertain. V gave up 4 bases and J gave up 0 bases, with 8 bases separating them. The CDR3 runs 13 residues. Germline-derived CDR1 and CDR2 are SGHDT and YYEEEE. The CDR3 reads CASSVGFSYEQYF. The DNA of the CDR3 is TGTGCCAGCAGCGTAGGGTTCTCCTACGAGCAGTACTTC. Filled out from reference TRBV5-6 and TRBJ2-7, the complete variable domain reads DAGVTQSPTHLIKTRGQQVTLRCSPKSGHDTVSWYQQALGQGPQFIFQYYEEEERQRGNFPDRFSGHQFPNYSSELNVNALLLGDSALYLCASSVGFSYEQYFGPGTRLTVT.

This sequence joins TRBV5-1 and TRBJ1-2; D may be TRBD1 (5 bases). Deletions cut 4 bases from V and 3 bases from J, with 19 bases between. Germline loops: CDR1 SGHRS, CDR2 YFSETQ. The CDR3 runs 16 residues. CDR3 sequence: CASSTRDGGIDYGYTF. The CDR3 coding sequence is TGCGCCAGCAGCACACGGGACGGAGGGATAGACTATGGCTACACCTTC.

The rearrangement uses TRBV7-9 and TRBJ1-2, with D perhaps TRBD1 (5 bases). Trimming removed 5 bases from V and 1 base from J, with 8 bases in between. The CDR3 loop spans 13 amino acids. Per the germline V gene, CDR1 is SEHNR and CDR2 is FQNEAQ (reference sequence). The CDR3 DNA is TGTGCCAGCAGCCTGGACATTAACTATGGCTACACCTTC. This translates into CASSLDINYGYTF. Full variable domain (remainder filled in from reference TRBV7-9 and TRBJ1-2): DTGVSQNPRHKITKRGQNVTFRCDPISEHNRLYWYRQTLGQGPEFLTYFQNEAQLEKSRLLSDRFSAERPKGSFSTLEIQRTEQGDSAMYLCASSLDINYGYTFGSGTRLTVV.

This clone was seen only a few times. The chain links TRBV18 to TRBJ1-1; D might be TRBD1 (6 bases). V gave up 3 bases and J gave up 7 bases, with 12 bases separating them. The CDR3 runs 13 residues. The germline gives CDR1 KGHSH, CDR2 LQKENI. This chain's CDR3 is CASSPGQGFEAFF. The CDR3 coding sequence is TGTGCCAGCTCACCCGGTCAGGGGTTTGAAGCTTTCTTT. Together with reference TRBV18 and TRBJ1-1, the CDR3 gives the full variable domain: NAGVMQNPRHLVRRRGQEARLRCSPMKGHSHVYWYRQLPEEGLKFMVYLQKENIIDESGMPKERFSAEFPKEGPSILRIQQVVRGDSAAYFCASSPGQGFEAFFGQGTRLTVV.

The chain is built from TRBV18 and TRBJ2-7; 7 nucleotides line up with TRBD2. Germline CDR1 KGHSH, CDR2 LQKENI. The CDR3 has 14 amino acids. With 0 bases clipped from V and 7 bases from J, the junction kept 6 bases outside the gene matches. CDR3 sequence reads: CASSPPGGLEEQYF. The CDR3 bases are TGTGCCAGCTCACCACCCGGGGGGTTGGAAGAGCAGTACTTC.

The rearrangement links TRBV18 to TRBJ2-7; D possibly matches TRBD1 or TRBD2 (6 bases each). The CDR3 runs 13 residues. Germline loops: CDR1 KGHSH, CDR2 LQKENI. Deletions cut 5 bases from V and 1 base from J, with 9 bases between. Written as DNA, the CDR3 is TGTGCCAGCTCAGCGGGACAATCCTACGAGCAGTACTTC. Protein sequence: CASSAGQSYEQYF.

The chain employs TRBV5-1 and TRBJ2-7; the D gene is possibly TRBD2 (5 bases). Germline V gene data show CDR1 as SGHRS and CDR2 as YFSETQ. The CDR3 totals 13 residues. Trimming left V 3 bases short and J 2 bases short, with 9 bases between. The CDR3 nucleotides are TGCGCCAGCAGCTCGGGGTCCACCTACGAGCAGTACTTC. Translating gives CASSSGSTYEQYF.

The chain combines TRBV4-3 with TRBJ1-5; D not resolved. V was pared by 0 bases and J by 5 bases, with 11 bases between. Germline assignment: CDR1 LGHNA and CDR2 YSLEER. The CDR3 runs to 15 residues. CDR3 nucleotides: TGCGCCAGCAGCCAAGAACCACGACCCGATCAGCCCCAGCATTTT. Protein: CASSQEPRPDQPQHF.

This clone was counted a few times. This chain links TRBV5-1 with TRBJ2-6; D not resolved. CDR3 length equals 15 residues. Germline V gene sequence: CDR1 SGHRS, CDR2 YFSETQ. With 1 base removed from V and 1 base from J, the gap between germline ends came to 6 bases. Here the CDR3 DNA reads TGCGCCAGCAGCTTGCTAGGGTCTGGGGCCAACGTCCTGACTTTC. Protein: CASSLLGSGANVLTF.

V usage is TRBV12-5 and J usage is TRBJ1-6, with 9 bases lining up with TRBD1. V shed 4 bases and J 9 bases; nucleotides not matched to a gene: 7. Per germline, CDR1 LGHNT and CDR2 FRNRAP. This CDR3 contains 15 residues. The CDR3: CASGYTGTGLSPLHF. The CDR3 nucleotides read TGTGCTAGTGGTTATACCGGGACAGGGCTTTCACCCCTCCACTTT.

This clone was detected once. The genes are TRBV25-1 and TRBJ1-5, with D possibly TRBD1 on 6 matching bases. Germline values: CDR1 MGHDK, CDR2 SYGVNS. V lost 6 bases and J 7 bases, leaving 16 bases between the germline ends. The length of the CDR3 is 14 residues. CDR3 in amino acids: CASSLGGGVQPQHF. The CDR3 DNA reads as TGTGCCAGCAGCCTAGGGGGAGGGGTCCAGCCCCAGCATTTT.

There are a few counts of this clone. The V call is TRBV10-1, the J call TRBJ1-6; no clear D. The CDR3 spans 15 residues. CDR1 and CDR2 (germline): WNHNN, SYGVQD (reference sequence). Trimming removed 6 bases from V and 4 bases from J, with 13 bases in between. This chain's CDR3 is CASSCTRHYNSPLHF. The CDR3 nucleotides are TGCGCCAGCAGCTGCACCAGACATTATAATTCACCCCTCCACTTT.

This clone came up once. This chain uses TRBV18 with TRBJ1-6, with D tentatively TRBD1 (5 bases). With 3 bases removed from V and 13 bases from J, the gap between germline ends came to 13 bases. CDR1 is KGHSH, CDR2 LQKENI, per germline. This CDR3 spans 13 amino acids. CDR3 nucleotide sequence: TGTGCCAGCTCACCGGACACTCCCTCGCCCCTCCACTTT. As protein: CASSPDTPSPLHF.

This clone appeared a few times. The chain couples TRBV5-1 to TRBJ2-7; 8 bases are shared with TRBD2. Germline values: CDR1 SGHRS, CDR2 YFSETQ. The V gene end was trimmed by 2 bases and the J gene end by 3 bases; junction bases not matched to a gene: 4. This CDR3 region has 14 residues. This chain's CDR3 is CASSLSGRNYEQYF. CDR3 sequence (DNA): TGCGCCAGCAGCTTAAGCGGGAGAAACTACGAGCAGTACTTC. Combining the CDR3 with reference TRBV5-1 and TRBJ2-7 gives the whole variable domain KAGVTQTPRYLIKTRGQQVTLSCSPISGHRSVSWYQQTPGQGLQFLFEYFSETQRNKGNFPGRFSGRQFSNSRSEMNVSTLELGDSALYLCASSLSGRNYEQYFGPGTRLTVT.

The J gene is TRBJ1-1, the V gene TRBV5-1; 8 nucleotides match TRBD1. V lost 5 bases and J lost 4; bases outside the gene matches: 7. CDR3 length: 14 residues. The germline CDR1 and CDR2 sequences are SGHRS and YFSETQ. The CDR3 spells CASSMTGDSTEAFF. DNA for the CDR3: TGCGCCAGCAGTATGACAGGGGATTCCACTGAAGCTTTCTTT.

The chain combines TRBV5-1 with TRBJ2-3; D is ambiguous. Germline CDR1 reads SGHRS; CDR2 reads YFSETQ. V dropped 0 bases and J dropped 5 bases, with 7 bases sitting between them. The CDR3 length is 13 residues. CDR3 loop: CASSLAQEDTQYF. The CDR3 DNA reads TGCGCCAGCAGCTTGGCTCAGGAAGATACGCAGTATTTT.

The V call is TRBV30, the J call TRBJ2-7; 7 bases fit TRBD1. Trimming at V came to 0 bases and at J to 2 bases, leaving 7 bases not matched to a gene. This CDR3 is 15 amino acids long. The germline gives CDR1 GTSNPN, CDR2 SVGIG (reference sequence). This CDR3 is CAWSVQGIRTYEQYF. The CDR3 DNA reads TGTGCCTGGAGTGTACAGGGGATCCGAACCTACGAGCAGTACTTC.

This clone was counted at least ten times. The chain recombines TRBV4-3 with TRBJ2-7; tentatively, D is TRBD1 (5 bases). The V and J ends lost 6 bases and 4 bases respectively, with 13 bases between them. Germline CDR1 is LGHNA and CDR2 is YSLEER. The CDR3 has 13 amino acids. CDR3 amino acids: CASRNLGEYEQYF. For the CDR3, the DNA is TGCGCCAGCAGAAATTTAGGGGAATACGAGCAGTACTTC.

The chain couples TRBV27 to TRBJ1-2; tentatively, D is TRBD1 (6 bases). The germline V gene encodes CDR1 MNHEY and CDR2 SMNVEV (reference sequence). The CDR3 spans 14 residues. V lost 2 bases to trimming and J lost 4 bases, with 11 bases between them. The CDR3 protein is CASSLEGRGYGYTF. Here the CDR3 DNA reads TGTGCCAGCAGTTTAGAGGGCAGGGGCTATGGCTACACCTTC.

V gene TRBV5-1 combines with J gene TRBJ2-7; D not resolved. CDR3 length: 12 amino acids. V dropped 0 bases and J dropped 3 bases, with 4 bases sitting between them. The germline V gene encodes CDR1 SGHRS and CDR2 YFSETQ. CDR3 sequence reads: CASSLGDYEQYF. DNA for the CDR3: TGCGCCAGCAGCTTGGGGGACTACGAGCAGTACTTC.

This clone turned up a few times. The genes are TRBV12-5 and TRBJ2-1, with D tentatively TRBD1 (5 bases). Germline values: CDR1 LGHNT, CDR2 FRNRAP. The CDR3 runs 15 residues. V was pared by 3 bases and J by 0 bases, with 9 bases between. The CDR3, as DNA: TGTGCTAGTGGTTTATTCCAGGGCTCCTACAATGAGCAGTTCTTC. This translates into CASGLFQGSYNEQFF.